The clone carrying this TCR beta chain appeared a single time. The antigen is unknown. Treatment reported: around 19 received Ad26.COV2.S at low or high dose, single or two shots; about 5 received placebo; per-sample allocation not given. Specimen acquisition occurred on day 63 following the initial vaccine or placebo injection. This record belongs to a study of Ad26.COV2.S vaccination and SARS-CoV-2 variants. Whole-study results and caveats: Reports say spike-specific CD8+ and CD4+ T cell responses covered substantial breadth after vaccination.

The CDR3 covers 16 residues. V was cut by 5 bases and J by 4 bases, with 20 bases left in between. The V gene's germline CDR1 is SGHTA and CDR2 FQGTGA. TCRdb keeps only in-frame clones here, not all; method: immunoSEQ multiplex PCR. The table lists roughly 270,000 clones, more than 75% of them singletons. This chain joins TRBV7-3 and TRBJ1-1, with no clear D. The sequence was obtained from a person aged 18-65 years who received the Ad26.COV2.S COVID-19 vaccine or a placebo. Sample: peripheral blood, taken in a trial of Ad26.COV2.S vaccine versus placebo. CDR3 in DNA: TGTGCCAGCAGCCCGACTGCCGGGGAGGCGGCCACTGAAGCTTTCTTT. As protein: CASSPTAGEAATEAFF.